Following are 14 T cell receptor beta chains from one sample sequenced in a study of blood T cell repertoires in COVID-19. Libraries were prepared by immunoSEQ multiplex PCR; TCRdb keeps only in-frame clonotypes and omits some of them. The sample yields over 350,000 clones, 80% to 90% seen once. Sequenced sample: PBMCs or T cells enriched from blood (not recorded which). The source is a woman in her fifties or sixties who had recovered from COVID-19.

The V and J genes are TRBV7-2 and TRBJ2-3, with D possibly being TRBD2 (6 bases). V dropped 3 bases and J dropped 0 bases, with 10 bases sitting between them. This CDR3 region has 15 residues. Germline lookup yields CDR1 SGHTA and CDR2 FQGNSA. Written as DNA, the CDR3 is TGTGCCAGCAGCTTTGGAGGGGCGAGCACAGATACGCAGTATTTT. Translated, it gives CASSFGGASTDTQYF.

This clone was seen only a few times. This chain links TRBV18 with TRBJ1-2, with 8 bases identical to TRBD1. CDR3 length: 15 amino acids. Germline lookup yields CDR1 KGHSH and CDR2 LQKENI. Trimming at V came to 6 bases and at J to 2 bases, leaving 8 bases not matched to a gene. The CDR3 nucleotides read TGTGCCAGCTCGCCAGAATGGACAGGGAACTATGGCTACACCTTC. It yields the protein CASSPEWTGNYGYTF.

The CDR3 loop reads CASSLLETNYGYTF. The CDR3 nucleotides read TGTGCCAGCAGCTTACTAGAAACTAACTATGGCTACACCTTC. V and J are TRBV11-1 and TRBJ1-2, with D hard to call. V lost 2 bases, J lost 0 bases, and 7 bases lay in between. The CDR3 consists of 14 residues. In germline, CDR1 is SGHAT, CDR2 FQDESV (reference sequence). Filled out from reference TRBV11-1 and TRBJ1-2, the complete variable domain reads EAEVAQSPRYKITEKSQAVAFWCDPISGHATLYWYRQILGQGPELLVQFQDESVVDDSQLPKDRFSAERLKGVDSTLKIQPAELGDSAMYLCASSLLETNYGYTFGSGTRLTVV.

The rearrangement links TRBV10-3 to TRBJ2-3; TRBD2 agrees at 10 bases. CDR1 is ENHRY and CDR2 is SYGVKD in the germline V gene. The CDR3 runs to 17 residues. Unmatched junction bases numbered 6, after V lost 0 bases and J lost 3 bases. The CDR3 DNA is TGTGCCATCAGTGAGTCGATTAGCGGGGGGACAACAGATACGCAGTATTTT. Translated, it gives CAISESISGGTTDTQYF.

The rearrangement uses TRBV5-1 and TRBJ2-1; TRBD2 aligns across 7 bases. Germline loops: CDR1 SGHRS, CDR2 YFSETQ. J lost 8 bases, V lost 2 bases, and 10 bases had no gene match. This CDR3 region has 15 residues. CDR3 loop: CASSFLGLVFHEQFF. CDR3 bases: TGCGCCAGCAGCTTTTTAGGACTAGTTTTCCATGAGCAGTTCTTC.

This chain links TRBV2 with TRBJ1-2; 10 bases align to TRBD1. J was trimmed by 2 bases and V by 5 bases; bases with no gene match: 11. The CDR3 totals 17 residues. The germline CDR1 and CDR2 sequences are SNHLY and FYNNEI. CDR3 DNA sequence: TGTGCCAGCAGTAAACAGACAGGGGGCGTCTGGAACTATGGCTACACCTTC. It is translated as CASSKQTGGVWNYGYTF.

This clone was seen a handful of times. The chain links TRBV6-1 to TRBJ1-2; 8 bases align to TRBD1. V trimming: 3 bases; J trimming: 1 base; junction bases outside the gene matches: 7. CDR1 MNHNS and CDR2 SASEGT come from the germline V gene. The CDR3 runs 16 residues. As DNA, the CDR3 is TGTGCCAGCAGTGAGGAAGCCAGGGGGCGTAACTATGGCTACACCTTC. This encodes CASSEEARGRNYGYTF.

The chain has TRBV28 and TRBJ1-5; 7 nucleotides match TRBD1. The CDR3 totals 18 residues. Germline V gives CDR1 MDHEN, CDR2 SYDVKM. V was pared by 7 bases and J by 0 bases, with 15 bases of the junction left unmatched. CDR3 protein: CASINPGQQLYSNQPQHF. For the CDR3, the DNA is TGTGCCAGCATAAATCCGGGACAGCAATTATATAGCAATCAGCCCCAGCATTTT.

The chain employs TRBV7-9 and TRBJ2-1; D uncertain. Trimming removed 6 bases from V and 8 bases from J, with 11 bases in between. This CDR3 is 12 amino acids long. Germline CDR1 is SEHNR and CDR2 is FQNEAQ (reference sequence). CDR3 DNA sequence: TGTGCCAGCAGTTCCTTTACTTATGAGCAGTTCTTC. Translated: CASSSFTYEQFF.

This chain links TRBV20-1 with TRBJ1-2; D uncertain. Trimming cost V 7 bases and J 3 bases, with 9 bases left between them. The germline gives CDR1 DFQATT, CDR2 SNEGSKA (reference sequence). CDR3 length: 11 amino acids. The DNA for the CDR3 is TGCAGTGGAAAGCATGACTATGGCTACACCTTC. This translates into CSGKHDYGYTF.

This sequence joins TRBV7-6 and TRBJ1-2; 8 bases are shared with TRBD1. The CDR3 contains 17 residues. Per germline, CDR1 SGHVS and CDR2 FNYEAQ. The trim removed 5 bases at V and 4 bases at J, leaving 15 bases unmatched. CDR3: CASSNQMPGQAGYGYTF. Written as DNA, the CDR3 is TGTGCCAGCAGCAACCAAATGCCGGGACAGGCGGGCTATGGCTACACCTTC.

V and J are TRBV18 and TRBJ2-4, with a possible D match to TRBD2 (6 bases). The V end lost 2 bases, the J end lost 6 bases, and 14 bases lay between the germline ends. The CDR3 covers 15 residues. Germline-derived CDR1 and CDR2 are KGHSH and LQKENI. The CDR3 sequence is CASSPGGLPRNIQYF. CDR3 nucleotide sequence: TGTGCCAGCTCACCAGGGGGGTTACCCCGAAACATTCAGTACTTC.

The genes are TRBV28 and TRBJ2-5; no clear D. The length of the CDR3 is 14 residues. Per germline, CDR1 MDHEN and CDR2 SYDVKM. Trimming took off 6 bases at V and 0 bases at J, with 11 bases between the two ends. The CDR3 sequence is CASRINRDQETQYF. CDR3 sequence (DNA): TGTGCCAGCAGAATTAATCGGGACCAAGAGACCCAGTACTTC.

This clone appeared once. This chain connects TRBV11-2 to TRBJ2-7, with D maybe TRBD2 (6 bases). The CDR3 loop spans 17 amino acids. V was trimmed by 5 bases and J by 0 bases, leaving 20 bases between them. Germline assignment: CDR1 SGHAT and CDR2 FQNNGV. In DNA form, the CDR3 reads TGTGCCAGCAGCGCATCACTCGCCGCCGGGAGCTCCTACGAGCAGTACTTC. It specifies CASSASLAAGSSYEQYF.